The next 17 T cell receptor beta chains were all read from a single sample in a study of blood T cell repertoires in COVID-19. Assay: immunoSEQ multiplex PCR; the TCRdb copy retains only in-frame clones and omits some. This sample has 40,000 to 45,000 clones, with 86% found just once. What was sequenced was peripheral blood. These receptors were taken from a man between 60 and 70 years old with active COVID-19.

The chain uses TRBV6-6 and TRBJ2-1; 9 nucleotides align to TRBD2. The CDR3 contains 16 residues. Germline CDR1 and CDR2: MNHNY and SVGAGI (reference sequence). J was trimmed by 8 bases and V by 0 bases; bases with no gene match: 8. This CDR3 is CASSYSGAGGRDEQFF. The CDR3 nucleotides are TGTGCCAGCAGTTACTCGGGCGCGGGAGGGAGGGATGAGCAGTTCTTC.

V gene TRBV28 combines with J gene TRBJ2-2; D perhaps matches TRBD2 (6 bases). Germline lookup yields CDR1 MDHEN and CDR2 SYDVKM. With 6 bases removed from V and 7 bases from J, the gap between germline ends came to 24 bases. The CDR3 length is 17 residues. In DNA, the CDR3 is TGTGCCAGCAGATACAGCCCCGAGCGGGCGAGGGGCGGGGAGCTGTTTTTT. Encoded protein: CASRYSPERARGGELFF.

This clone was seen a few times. The DNA of the CDR3 is TGTGCCAGCAGTCCCACCGGGACAGAAACCTACGAGCAGTACTTC. Encoded protein: CASSPTGTETYEQYF. The chain combines TRBV6-5 with TRBJ2-7, with TRBD1 matching 7 bases. V gave up 5 bases and J gave up 2 bases; unmatched junction bases: 9. The CDR3 spans 15 residues. In germline, CDR1 is MNHEY, CDR2 SVGAGI.

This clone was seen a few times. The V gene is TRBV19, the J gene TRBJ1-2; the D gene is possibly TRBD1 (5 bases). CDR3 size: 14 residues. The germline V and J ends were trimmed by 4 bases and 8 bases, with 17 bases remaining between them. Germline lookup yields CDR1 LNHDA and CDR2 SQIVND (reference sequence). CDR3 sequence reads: CASSTGHTLYGYTF. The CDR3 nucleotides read TGTGCCAGTAGTACCGGACACACGTTATACGGCTACACCTTC.

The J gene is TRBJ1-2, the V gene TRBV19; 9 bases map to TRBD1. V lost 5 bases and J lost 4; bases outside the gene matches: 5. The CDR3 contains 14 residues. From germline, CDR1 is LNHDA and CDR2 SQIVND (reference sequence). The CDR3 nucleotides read TGTGCCAGTAGTTCACAGGGGGCCGGCTATGGCTACACCTTC. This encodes CASSSQGAGYGYTF.

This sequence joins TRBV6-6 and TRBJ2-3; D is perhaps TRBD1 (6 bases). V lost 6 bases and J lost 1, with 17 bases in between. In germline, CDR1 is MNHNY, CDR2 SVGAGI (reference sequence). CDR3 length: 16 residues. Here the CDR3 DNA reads TGTGCCAGCAGATTAACAGGGAGCTGGGGCACAGATACGCAGTATTTT. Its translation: CASRLTGSWGTDTQYF.

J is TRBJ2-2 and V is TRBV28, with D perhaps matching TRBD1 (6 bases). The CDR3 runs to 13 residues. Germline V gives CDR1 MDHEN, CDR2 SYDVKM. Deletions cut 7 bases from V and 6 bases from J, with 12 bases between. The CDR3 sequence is CASNLQGSGELFF. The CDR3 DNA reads TGTGCCAGCAATCTTCAGGGGTCCGGGGAGCTGTTTTTT.

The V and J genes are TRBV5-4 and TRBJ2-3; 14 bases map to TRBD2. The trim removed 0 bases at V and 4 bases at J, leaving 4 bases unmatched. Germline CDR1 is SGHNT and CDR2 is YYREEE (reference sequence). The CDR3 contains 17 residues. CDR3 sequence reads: CASSLAGLAGVADTQYF. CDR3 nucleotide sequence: TGTGCCAGCAGCTTGGCGGGACTAGCGGGAGTAGCAGATACGCAGTATTTT.

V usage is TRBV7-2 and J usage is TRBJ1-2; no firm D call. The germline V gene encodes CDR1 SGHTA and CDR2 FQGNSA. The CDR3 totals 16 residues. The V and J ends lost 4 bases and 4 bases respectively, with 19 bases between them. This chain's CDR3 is CASSSPSRGGIYGYTF. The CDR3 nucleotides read TGTGCCAGCAGCTCCCCCTCCCGAGGAGGGATCTATGGCTACACCTTC.

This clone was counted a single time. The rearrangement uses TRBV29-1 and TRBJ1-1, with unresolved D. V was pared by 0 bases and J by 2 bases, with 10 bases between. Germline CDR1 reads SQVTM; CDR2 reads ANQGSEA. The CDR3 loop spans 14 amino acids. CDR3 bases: TGCAGCGTTGAAGAATCTGCGCTTAACACTGAAGCTTTCTTT. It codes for CSVEESALNTEAFF.

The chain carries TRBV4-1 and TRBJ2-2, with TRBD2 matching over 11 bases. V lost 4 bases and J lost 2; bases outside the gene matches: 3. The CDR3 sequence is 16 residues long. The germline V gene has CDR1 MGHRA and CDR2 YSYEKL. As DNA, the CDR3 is TGCGCCAGCAGCCCCCTAGCGGGGGGTAACACCGGGGAGCTGTTTTTT. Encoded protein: CASSPLAGGNTGELFF.

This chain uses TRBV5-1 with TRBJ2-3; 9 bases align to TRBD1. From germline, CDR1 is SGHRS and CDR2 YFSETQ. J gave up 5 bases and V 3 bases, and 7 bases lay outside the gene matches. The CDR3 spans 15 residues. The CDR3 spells CASSWRGDREDTQYF. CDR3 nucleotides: TGCGCCAGCAGCTGGAGGGGGGACAGGGAAGATACGCAGTATTTT.

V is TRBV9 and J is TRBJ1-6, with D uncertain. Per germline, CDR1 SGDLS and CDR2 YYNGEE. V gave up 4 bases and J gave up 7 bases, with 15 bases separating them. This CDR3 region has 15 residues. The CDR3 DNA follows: TGTGCCAGCAGCAGGACCCTGGAGGTGAATTCACCCCTCCACTTT. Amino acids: CASSRTLEVNSPLHF.

The CDR3 spells CASSLSGQKNTEAFF. CDR3 DNA sequence: TGTGCCAGCAGCTTATCGGGACAGAAGAACACTGAAGCTTTCTTT. The chain recombines TRBV7-3 with TRBJ1-1; TRBD1 matches 7 bases. CDR3 size: 15 residues. CDR1 and CDR2 from the germline V gene are SGHTA and FQGTGA. With V trimmed by 2 bases and J by 1 base, 4 bases remained unmatched.

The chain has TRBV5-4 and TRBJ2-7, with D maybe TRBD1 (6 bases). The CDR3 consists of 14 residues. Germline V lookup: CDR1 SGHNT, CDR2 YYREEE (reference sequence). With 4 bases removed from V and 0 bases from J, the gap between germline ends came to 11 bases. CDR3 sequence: CASSLDRTSYEQYF. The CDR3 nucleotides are TGTGCCAGCAGCCTCGACAGGACCTCCTACGAGCAGTACTTC.

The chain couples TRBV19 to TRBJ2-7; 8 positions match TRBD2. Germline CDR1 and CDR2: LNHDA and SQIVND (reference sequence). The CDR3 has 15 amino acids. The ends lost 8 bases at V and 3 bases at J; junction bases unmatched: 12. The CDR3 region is CASATRREAFYEQYF. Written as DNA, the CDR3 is TGTGCCAGTGCGACTAGGCGGGAGGCGTTCTACGAGCAGTACTTC.

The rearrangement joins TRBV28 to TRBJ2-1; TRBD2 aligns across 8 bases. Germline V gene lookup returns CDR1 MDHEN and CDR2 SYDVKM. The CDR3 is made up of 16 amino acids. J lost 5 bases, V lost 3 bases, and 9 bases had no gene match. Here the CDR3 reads CASSFLGTRGNNEQFF. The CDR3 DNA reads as TGTGCCAGCAGTTTTCTCGGGACTAGAGGAAACAATGAGCAGTTCTTC.